A single sample is the source of the 17 T cell receptor beta chains below, sequenced in a study of response to subunit inactivated influenza vaccine (dated by TCRdb to 2016 to 2019). Sample time point, as interpreted from the label and publication: more than 40 days after influenza vaccine administration. Libraries were built with RT-PCR. TCRdb shows the sequencer as Illumina HiSeq 2500. TCRdb reprocessed the public reads (quality trimming at Q25 with fastp, clone calling with MiXCR) and kept in-frame beta chains. Rows are unified per CDR3 protein, each entry keeping the most common DNA and genes. The sample includes a few hundred thousand distinct CDR3 sequences, with 9.5% to 13% observed a single time. The ten largest clones represent approximately 12% of the sample. The material sequenced was PBMCs from blood, taken about 40 days after vaccination. The source of these receptors is a man aged 45 to 65 who received an inactivated influenza vaccine. Donor details come from another sample of the same person, matched by shared clones.

This clonotype occurred many times. The rearrangement joins TRBV29-1 to TRBJ2-3; TRBD2 is a possible D gene (6 bases). This CDR3 is 14 amino acids long. Germline CDR1 and CDR2: SQVTM and ANQGSEA. Between the trimmed V and J ends, which lost 4 bases and 3 bases, there was a span of 14 bases. The CDR3 DNA sequence: TGCAGCGTTGCGGGCAGGACTAAGACAGATACGCAGTATTTT. It specifies CSVAGRTKTDTQYF.

This chain connects TRBV6-1 to TRBJ2-7, with D perhaps TRBD2 (6 bases). The V gene lost 6 bases and the J gene lost 3 bases, with 12 bases spanning the gap. This CDR3 is built from 13 residues. CDR1 is MNHNS and CDR2 is SASEGT in the germline V gene. This CDR3 reads CASRVAEYYEQYF. The CDR3 DNA follows: TGTGCCAGCAGAGTAGCGGAGTACTACGAGCAGTACTTC.

At least ten counts were recorded for this clonotype. The chain links TRBV6-6 to TRBJ2-3; TRBD1 might be the D (5 bases). V dropped 8 bases and J dropped 3 bases, with 12 bases sitting between them. The CDR3 sequence is 13 residues long. Germline V CDR1 and CDR2: MNHNY, SVGAGI (reference sequence). CDR3 sequence (DNA): TGTGCCAGCTCCCTCAGACAGACAGATACGCAGTATTTT. This translates into CASSLRQTDTQYF.

A few counts support this clonotype. V and J are TRBV7-9 and TRBJ2-1; TRBD2 agrees at 10 bases. CDR3 length: 16 amino acids. V dropped 2 bases and J dropped 7; count of bases not matched to a gene: 8. Germline V gives CDR1 SEHNR, CDR2 FQNEAQ (reference sequence). CDR3 DNA: TGTGCCAGCAGCTTACTAGCGGGAGTGGGGGAGAATGAGCAGTTCTTC. Its protein product is CASSLLAGVGENEQFF.

The chain couples TRBV20-1 to TRBJ2-7, with 9 bases aligning to TRBD1. Germline lookup yields CDR1 DFQATT and CDR2 SNEGSKA (reference sequence). This CDR3 is built from 15 residues. V lost 6 bases and J lost 2; bases outside the gene matches: 11. The CDR3 nucleotides are TGCAGTGCGAATAAACAGGGGGCGATCCCCTACGAGCAGTACTTC. Protein: CSANKQGAIPYEQYF.

This clonotype was counted only a few times. J is TRBJ1-6 and V is TRBV7-2, with TRBD1 matching over 8 bases. V shed 5 bases and J 7 bases; nucleotides not matched to a gene: 7. CDR1 is SGHTA and CDR2 is FQGNSA in the germline V gene. The CDR3 has 15 residues. The chain's CDR3 is CASSAQQGVNSPLHF. The CDR3 nucleotides read TGTGCCAGCAGCGCCCAACAGGGGGTAAATTCACCCCTCCACTTT.

This chain connects TRBV21-1 to TRBJ2-4; TRBD1 is taken as the D call from the table, unchecked against the DNA. TRBV21-1 is a pseudogene locus. The length of the CDR3 is 17 residues. The CDR3 DNA sequence: TGTGCCAGCAGCAGCGAAGGGGTTAGGAGGCAGGGGGACATTCAGTACTTC. Translating gives CASSSEGVRRQGDIQYF.

This clonotype was observed a few times. The J gene is TRBJ2-3, the V gene TRBV6-1; the match to TRBD1 covers 8 bases. Looked up from germline, CDR1 is MNHNS and CDR2 is SASEGT. CDR3 length: 14 residues. Trimming took 7 bases from V and 6 from J; bases not matched to a gene: 9. Here the CDR3 reads CASKGAGQADTQYF. The DNA of the CDR3 is TGTGCCAGCAAGGGGGCGGGACAGGCCGATACGCAGTATTTT.

The V and J genes are TRBV27 and TRBJ1-2; tentatively, D is TRBD1 (5 bases). V lost 5 bases, J lost 4 bases, and 14 bases lay in between. The CDR3 consists of 14 residues. Germline values: CDR1 MNHEY, CDR2 SMNVEV (reference sequence). The CDR3 coding sequence is TGTGCCAGCAGTCCACTCGCGGGGGGCTATGGCTACACCTTC. This codes for CASSPLAGGYGYTF.

V usage is TRBV7-2 and J usage is TRBJ2-6; the match to TRBD1 covers 8 bases. In germline, CDR1 is SGHTA, CDR2 FQGNSA. Germline trimming cut 4 bases from V and 1 base from J; bases unmatched to any gene: 6. The CDR3 runs 17 residues. In DNA, the CDR3 is TGTGCCAGCAGCTCCAGATGGACAGGGTCTGGGGCCAACGTCCTGACTTTC. Amino acid sequence: CASSSRWTGSGANVLTF.

V usage is TRBV6-1 and J usage is TRBJ2-1; 14 bases align to TRBD2. CDR1 and CDR2 (germline): MNHNS, SASEGT. The CDR3 runs to 16 residues. V lost 3 bases, J lost 4 bases, and 2 bases stayed unmatched. The CDR3 region is CASSEGLAGAYNEQFF. The CDR3 DNA follows: TGTGCCAGCAGTGAGGGACTAGCGGGAGCGTACAATGAGCAGTTCTTC.

This clonotype has a handful of counts. The CDR3 nucleotides read TGTGCCAGCAGACCCTCAGGGATCTACGAGCAGTACTTC. As protein: CASRPSGIYEQYF. The rearrangement links TRBV12-3 or TRBV12-4 to TRBJ2-7, with D perhaps TRBD1 (5 bases). The CDR3 is 13 residues long. V lost 6 bases, J lost 3 bases, and 12 bases lay in between.

J is TRBJ2-1 and V is TRBV5-1; 9 bases fit TRBD1. The germline V gene encodes CDR1 SGHRS and CDR2 YFSETQ. V lost 4 bases to trimming and J lost 7 bases; unmatched junction nucleotides: 9. This CDR3 has 15 residues. The CDR3 bases are TGCGCCAGCAGCCCCTTACAGGGGGCGCGGAATGAGCAGTTCTTC. Translation gives CASSPLQGARNEQFF.

This clonotype was seen many times. The V call is TRBV3-1, the J call TRBJ1-1; no clear D. There are 14 residues in the CDR3. Trimming removed 0 bases at V and 2 bases at J, with 7 bases between. Germline V gene data show CDR1 as LGHDT and CDR2 as YNNKEL (reference sequence). The CDR3 bases are TGTGCCAGCAGCCAAGATGCGGGTAACACTGAAGCTTTCTTT. Residues: CASSQDAGNTEAFF.

This clonotype was detected only a few times. The chain couples TRBV7-2 to TRBJ2-7; weak D call: TRBD2 (5 bases). The CDR3 covers 14 residues. With 5 bases removed from V and 4 bases from J, the gap between germline ends came to 15 bases. Looked up from germline, CDR1 is SGHTA and CDR2 is FQGNSA. The CDR3 spells CASSAAAGMYEQYF. DNA of the CDR3: TGTGCCAGCAGCGCCGCGGCCGGGATGTACGAGCAGTACTTC.

The chain recombines TRBV20-1 with TRBJ2-3; 11 nucleotides line up with TRBD2. The CDR3 has 15 amino acids. V trimming: 4 bases; J trimming: 2 bases; junction bases outside the gene matches: 5. Germline lookup yields CDR1 DFQATT and CDR2 SNEGSKA (reference sequence). CDR3 bases: TGCAGTGCTATCCCTAGCGGGAGGTCCACAGATACGCAGTATTTT. Its protein product is CSAIPSGRSTDTQYF.

This clonotype was seen a handful of times. The chain is built from TRBV7-2 and TRBJ1-6, with D perhaps TRBD1 (5 bases). Germline CDR1 reads SGHTA; CDR2 reads FQGNSA. The ends were cut back, 1 base at V and 8 bases at J, with 12 bases in the middle. The CDR3 is made up of 15 amino acids. The CDR3 protein is CASSLVGDLDSPLHF. The DNA for the CDR3 is TGTGCCAGCAGCTTAGTCGGGGACTTAGATTCACCCCTCCACTTT.